Presented here are 5 T cell receptor beta chains from one specimen sequenced in a study of T cells in Graves' hyperthyroidism and ophthalmopathy. There were TCR beta CDR3 regions amplified from RNA transcripts. First-round RT-PCR with HTBI primers amplified the TCR CDR3 region. TCRdb fed the multiplex PCR reads into MiXCR, producing one record per CDR3 protein. The sample consists of hundreds of thousands of distinct CDR3 sequences, around 14% of them appearing once. Sequencing used blood. These receptors all come from a young woman with Graves' hyperthyroidism.

The count of this clonotype is one. The V and J genes are TRBV28 and TRBJ2-3, with TRBD2 identical over 16 bases. The CDR3 runs to 19 residues. Germline trimming cut 6 bases from V and 8 bases from J; bases unmatched to any gene: 17. Germline CDR1 reads MDHEN; CDR2 reads SYDVKM. The DNA of the CDR3 is TGTGCCAGCAGCCGGGGACTAGCGGGAGGGCCGGGTCGCTTTGGTACGCAGTATTTT. Translation: CASSRGLAGGPGRFGTQYF.

There are many counts of this clonotype. The chain recombines TRBV20-1 with TRBJ2-5, with 10 bases lining up with TRBD2. Germline CDR1 DFQATT, CDR2 SNEGSKA (reference sequence). Trimming removed 4 bases from V and 7 bases from J; junction bases left unmatched: 6. The CDR3 contains 13 residues. The CDR3 here is CSATSGSEGTQYF. The CDR3 DNA reads TGCAGTGCTACTAGCGGGAGCGAGGGGACCCAGTACTTC.

At least ten counts were recorded for this clonotype. The chain carries TRBV28 and TRBJ2-3, with 8 nucleotides matching TRBD2. CDR3 size: 15 residues. The V and J ends lost 8 bases and 4 bases, in that order; junction bases with no gene match: 11. The germline CDR1 and CDR2 sequences are MDHEN and SYDVKM. The CDR3 DNA is TGTGCCAGCGTATCCCGGGAGGGCAGCCCAGATACGCAGTATTTT. This gives the protein CASVSREGSPDTQYF.

The genes are TRBV5-1 and TRBJ1-1, with D perhaps matching TRBD1 (6 bases). V dropped 6 bases and J dropped 0 bases, with 12 bases sitting between them. Germline CDR1 reads SGHRS; CDR2 reads YFSETQ. The CDR3 sequence is 14 residues long. CDR3 residues: CASNSGALNTEAFF. CDR3 sequence (DNA): TGCGCCAGCAATTCAGGGGCTCTGAACACTGAAGCTTTCTTT.

Ten or more counts support this clonotype. The V call is TRBV20-1, the J call TRBJ2-7; 8 bases align to TRBD2. The germline V gene has CDR1 DFQATT and CDR2 SNEGSKA (reference sequence). The ends lost 6 bases at V and 0 bases at J; junction bases unmatched: 10. The CDR3 covers 15 residues. CDR3: CSAQSGGESSYEQYF. CDR3 in DNA: TGCAGTGCCCAGTCGGGAGGGGAGTCCTCCTACGAGCAGTACTTC.